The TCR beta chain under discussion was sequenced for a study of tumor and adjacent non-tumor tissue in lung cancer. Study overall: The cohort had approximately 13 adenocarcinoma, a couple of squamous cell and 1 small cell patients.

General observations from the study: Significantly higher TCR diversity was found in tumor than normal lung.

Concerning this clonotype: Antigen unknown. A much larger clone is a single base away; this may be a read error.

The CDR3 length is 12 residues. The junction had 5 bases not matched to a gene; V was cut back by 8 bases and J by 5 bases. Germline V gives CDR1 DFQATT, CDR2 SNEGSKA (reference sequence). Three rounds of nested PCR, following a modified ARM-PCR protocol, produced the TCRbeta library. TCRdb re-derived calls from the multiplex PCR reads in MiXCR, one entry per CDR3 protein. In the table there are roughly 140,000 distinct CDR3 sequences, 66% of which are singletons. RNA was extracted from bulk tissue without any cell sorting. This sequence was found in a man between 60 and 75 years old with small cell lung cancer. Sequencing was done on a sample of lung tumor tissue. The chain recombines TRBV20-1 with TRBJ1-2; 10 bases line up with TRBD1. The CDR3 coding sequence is TGCAGTACTGGGACAGGGGATTATGGCTACACCTTC. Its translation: CSTGTGDYGYTF.